These T cell receptor beta chains were read from a single sample in a study of CD8 T cells in Susac syndrome. TCRdb used MiXCR to reprocess the immunoSEQ multiplex PCR reads, holding one entry per CDR3 protein. The table has 350,000 to 550,000 distinct CDR3 sequences, 85% to 90% seen once; the top ten hold about 0.1%. Sequenced material: CD8+ T cells from PBMCs. These receptors originate from a human donor with multiple sclerosis. The CDR3 runs from the conserved cysteine through the conserved F or W. A D gene is named only where the DNA matches it firmly. Clone size is given for some rows only: seen once, a few or many times, or a class if the clone is expanded.

>TRBJ1-4|NA|TRBV27|NA
CASSSIGGTGEKLFF
TGTGCCAGCAGCTCCATAGGGGGGACCGGTGAAAAACTGTTTTTT
>TRBJ1-2|NA|TRBV3-1|NA
CASSARQSFYGYTF
TGTGCCAGCAGCGCCCGACAGTCCTTCTATGGCTACACCTTC
>TRBJ2-2|TRBD2|TRBV12-3/TRBV12-4|NA
CASSLIRLARNTGELFF
TGTGCCAGCAGTTTGATTCGACTAGCTAGGAACACCGGGGAGCTGTTTTTT
>TRBJ1-5|NA|TRBV6-5|NA
CASSYEGVNQPQHF
TGTGCCAGCAGTTACGAGGGGGTCAATCAGCCCCAGCATTTT
>TRBJ1-1|NA|TRBV6-5|NA
CASSPLYRNTEAFF
TGTGCCAGCAGCCCCTTGTACCGGAACACTGAAGCTTTCTTT
>TRBJ2-4|NA|TRBV12-3/TRBV12-4|NA
CASSFRGSGESAKNIQYF
TGTGCCAGCAGTTTTCGGGGGAGTGGGGAATCGGCCAAAAACATTCAGTACTTC
>TRBJ2-2|TRBD2|TRBV5-1|NA
CASSLRMGEGTGELFF
TGCGCCAGCAGCTTGCGTATGGGGGAGGGAACCGGGGAGCTGTTTTTT
>TRBJ2-5|TRBD1|TRBV27|NA
CASSLYGTGKETQYF
TGTGCCAGCAGTTTATATGGGACAGGCAAAGAGACCCAGTACTTC
>TRBJ2-5|TRBD1|TRBV12-3/TRBV12-4|NA
CASSPGTGGLQETQYF
TGTGCCAGCAGTCCCGGGACAGGCGGGTTACAAGAGACCCAGTACTTC
>TRBJ2-1|NA|TRBV12-5|NA
CASGLVVGESYNEQFF
TGTGCTAGTGGTTTGGTAGTAGGAGAATCCTACAATGAGCAGTTCTTC
>TRBJ2-2|TRBD1|TRBV11-3|NA
CASSSRTGDTGELFF
TGTGCCAGCAGCTCCCGGACAGGTGACACCGGGGAGCTGTTTTTT
>TRBJ2-1|TRBD2|TRBV27|NA
CASSAQREGLNEQFF
TGTGCCAGCAGTGCCCAGCGGGAGGGGTTAAATGAGCAGTTCTTC
>TRBJ1-1|NA|TRBV29-1|once
CSVYGRVGAFF
TGCAGCGTGTACGGCCGGGTTGGAGCTTTCTTT
>TRBJ1-4|NA|TRBV5-6|NA
CASSRGRTKLFF
TGTGCCAGCAGCCGGGGCCGCACCAAACTGTTTTTT
>TRBJ2-3|TRBD1|TRBV6-1|NA
CASSKEGTGIFTDTQYF
TGTGCCAGCAGTAAAGAAGGGACAGGGATTTTCACAGATACGCAGTATTTT
>TRBJ2-1|NA|TRBV20-1|NA
CSAEDSYNEQFF
TGCAGTGCTGAGGACAGTTACAATGAGCAGTTCTTC
>TRBJ1-4|NA|TRBV12-5|NA
CASGLAREKLFF
TGTGCTAGTGGCCTCGCGAGGGAAAAACTGTTTTTT
>TRBJ2-7|NA|TRBV5-1|NA
CASSLGGTALEQYF
TGCGCCAGCAGCTTGGGCGGGACAGCCCTGGAGCAGTACTTC